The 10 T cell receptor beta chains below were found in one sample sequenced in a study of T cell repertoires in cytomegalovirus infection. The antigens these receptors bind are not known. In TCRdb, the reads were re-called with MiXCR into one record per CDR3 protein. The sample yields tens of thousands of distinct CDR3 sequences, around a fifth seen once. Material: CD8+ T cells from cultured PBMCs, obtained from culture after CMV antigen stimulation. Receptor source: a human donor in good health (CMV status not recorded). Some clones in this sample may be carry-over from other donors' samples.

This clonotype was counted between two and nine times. The CDR3 is CASSLGTDEAFF. The CDR3 nucleotides read TGTGCCAGCAGCTTAGGAACAGATGAAGCTTTCTTT. The chain recombines TRBV7-8 with TRBJ1-1; D uncertain. Trimming took off 1 base at V and 7 bases at J, with 7 bases between the two ends. The CDR3 runs 12 residues. The V gene's germline CDR1 is SGHVS and CDR2 FQNEAQ.

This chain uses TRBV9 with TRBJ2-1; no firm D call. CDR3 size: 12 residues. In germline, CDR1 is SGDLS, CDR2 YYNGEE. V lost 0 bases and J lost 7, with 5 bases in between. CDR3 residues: CASSVAGNEQFF. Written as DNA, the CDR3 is TGTGCCAGCAGCGTAGCGGGTAATGAGCAGTTCTTC. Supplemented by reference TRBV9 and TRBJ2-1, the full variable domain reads DSGVTQTPKHLITATGQRVTLRCSPRSGDLSVYWYQQSLDQGLQFLIQYYNGEERAKGNILERFSAQQFPDLHSELNLSSLELGDSALYFCASSVAGNEQFFGPGTRLTVL.

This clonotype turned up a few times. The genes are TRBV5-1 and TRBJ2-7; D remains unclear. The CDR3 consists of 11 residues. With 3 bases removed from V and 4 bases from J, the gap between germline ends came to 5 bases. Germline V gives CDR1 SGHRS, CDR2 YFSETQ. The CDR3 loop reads CASSSKYEQYF. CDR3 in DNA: TGCGCCAGCAGCTCAAAGTACGAGCAGTACTTC. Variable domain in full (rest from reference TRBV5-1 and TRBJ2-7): KAGVTQTPRYLIKTRGQQVTLSCSPISGHRSVSWYQQTPGQGLQFLFEYFSETQRNKGNFPGRFSGRQFSNSRSEMNVSTLELGDSALYLCASSSKYEQYFGPGTRLTVT.

The CDR3 nucleotides read TGTGCCAGCAGCGCCACAGGGTACGGTGGCAATCAGCCCCAGCATTTT. It yields the protein CASSATGYGGNQPQHF. The rearrangement links TRBV11-2 to TRBJ1-5, with TRBD1 as a possible D gene (6 bases). Trimming stripped 5 bases from V and 2 bases from J, with 16 bases between. The CDR3 runs to 16 residues. Germline-derived CDR1 and CDR2 are SGHAT and FQNNGV.

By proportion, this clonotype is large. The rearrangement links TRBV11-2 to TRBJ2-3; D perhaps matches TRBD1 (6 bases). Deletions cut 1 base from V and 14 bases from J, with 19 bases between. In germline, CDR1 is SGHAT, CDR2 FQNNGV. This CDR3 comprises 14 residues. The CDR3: CASSLGQGLPIGYF. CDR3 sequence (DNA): TGTGCCAGCAGCTTAGGCCAGGGGCTCCCCATTGGGTATTTT.

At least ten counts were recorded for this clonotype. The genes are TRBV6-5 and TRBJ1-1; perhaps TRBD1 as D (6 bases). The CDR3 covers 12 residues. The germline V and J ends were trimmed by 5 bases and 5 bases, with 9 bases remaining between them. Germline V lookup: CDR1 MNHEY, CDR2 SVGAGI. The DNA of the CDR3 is TGTGCCAGCAGTACAGGGCATACTGAAGCTTTCTTT. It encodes CASSTGHTEAFF.

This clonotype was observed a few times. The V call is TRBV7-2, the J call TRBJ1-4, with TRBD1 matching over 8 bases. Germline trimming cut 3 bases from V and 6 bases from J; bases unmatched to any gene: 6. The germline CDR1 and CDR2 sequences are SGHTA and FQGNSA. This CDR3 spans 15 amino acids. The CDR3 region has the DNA TGTGCCAGCAGCTTGTCGACAGGGGATTATGAAAAACTGTTTTTT. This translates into CASSLSTGDYEKLFF. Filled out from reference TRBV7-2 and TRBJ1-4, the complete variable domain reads GAGVSQSPSNKVTEKGKDVELRCDPISGHTALYWYRQSLGQGLEFLIYFQGNSAPDKSGLPSDRFSAERTGGSVSTLTIQRTQQEDSAVYLCASSLSTGDYEKLFFGSGTQLSVL.

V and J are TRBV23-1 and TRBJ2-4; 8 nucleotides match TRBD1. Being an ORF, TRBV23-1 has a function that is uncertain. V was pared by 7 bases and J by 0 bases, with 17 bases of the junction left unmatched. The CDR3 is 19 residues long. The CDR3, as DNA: TGCGCCAGCACCCTTCATTGGCAGGGGGCCAAGGAAGCCAAAAACATTCAGTACTTC. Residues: CASTLHWQGAKEAKNIQYF.

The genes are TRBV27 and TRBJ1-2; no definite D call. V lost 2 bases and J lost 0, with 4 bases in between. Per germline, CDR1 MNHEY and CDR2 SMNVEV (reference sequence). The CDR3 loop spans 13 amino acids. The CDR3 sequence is CASSLAANYGYTF. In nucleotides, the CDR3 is TGTGCCAGCAGTTTAGCAGCTAACTATGGCTACACCTTC.

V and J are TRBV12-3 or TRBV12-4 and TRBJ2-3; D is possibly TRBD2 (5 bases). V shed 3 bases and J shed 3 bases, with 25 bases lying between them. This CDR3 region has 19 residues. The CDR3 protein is CASSFNLWGSTLATDTQYF. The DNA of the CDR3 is TGTGCCAGCAGTTTTAACCTCTGGGGTTCCACTCTAGCAACAGATACGCAGTATTTT.